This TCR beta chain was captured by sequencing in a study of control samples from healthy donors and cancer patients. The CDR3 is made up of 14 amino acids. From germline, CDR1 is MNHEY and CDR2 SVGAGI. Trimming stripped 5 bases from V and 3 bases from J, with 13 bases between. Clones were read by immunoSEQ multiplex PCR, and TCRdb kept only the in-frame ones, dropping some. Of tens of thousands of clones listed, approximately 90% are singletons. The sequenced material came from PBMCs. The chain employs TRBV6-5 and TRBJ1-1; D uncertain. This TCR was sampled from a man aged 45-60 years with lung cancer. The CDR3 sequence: CASSTYGRDTEAFF. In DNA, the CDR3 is TGTGCCAGCAGTACTTACGGACGAGACACTGAAGCTTTCTTT.